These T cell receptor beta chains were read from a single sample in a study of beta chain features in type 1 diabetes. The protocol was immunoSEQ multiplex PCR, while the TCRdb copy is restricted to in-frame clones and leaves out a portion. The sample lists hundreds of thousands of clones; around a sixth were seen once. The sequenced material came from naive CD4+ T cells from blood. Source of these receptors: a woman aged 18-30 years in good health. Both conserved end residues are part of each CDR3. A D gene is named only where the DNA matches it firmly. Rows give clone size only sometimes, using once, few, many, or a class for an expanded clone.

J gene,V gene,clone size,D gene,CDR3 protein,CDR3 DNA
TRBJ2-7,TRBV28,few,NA,CSSEEPGTNEQYF,TGTAGTTCGGAAGAGCCCGGGACAAACGAGCAGTACTTC
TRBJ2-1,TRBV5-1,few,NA,CASSLGDNEQFF,TGCGCCAGCAGCTTGGGTGACAATGAGCAGTTCTTC
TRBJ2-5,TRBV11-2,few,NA,CASSQGRWPETQYF,TGTGCCAGCAGCCAGGGCAGGTGGCCAGAGACCCAGTACTTC
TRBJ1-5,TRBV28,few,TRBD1,CASKTGQGPGQPQHF,TGTGCCAGCAAGACTGGACAGGGCCCTGGGCAGCCCCAGCATTTT
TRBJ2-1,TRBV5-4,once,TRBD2,CASSPRLALYNEQFF,TGTGCCAGCAGCCCTCGACTAGCGCTTTACAATGAGCAGTTCTTC
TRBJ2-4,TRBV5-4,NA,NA,CASSFNGGGPEGDIQYF,TGTGCCAGCAGCTTTAATGGGGGAGGGCCAGAGGGGGACATTCAGTACTTC
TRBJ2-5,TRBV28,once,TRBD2,CASSFGTSGEETQYF,TGTGCCAGCAGTTTCGGGACTAGCGGTGAAGAGACCCAGTACTTC
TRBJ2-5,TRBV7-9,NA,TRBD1,CATRQGQETQYF,TGTGCCACCCGACAGGGACAAGAGACCCAGTACTTC
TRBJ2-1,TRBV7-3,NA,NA,CASSYRQVNSYNEQFF,TGTGCCAGCAGCTACCGACAGGTTAACTCCTACAATGAGCAGTTCTTC
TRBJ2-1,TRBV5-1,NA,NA,CASSLYGEQFF,TGCGCCAGCAGCTTGTACGGTGAGCAGTTCTTC
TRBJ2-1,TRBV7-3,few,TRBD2,CASSPQTSVVNEQFF,TGTGCCAGCAGCCCCCAGACTAGCGTGGTCAATGAGCAGTTCTTC
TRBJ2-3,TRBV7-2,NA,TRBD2,CASSLYGLAGTSSTDTQYF,TGTGCCAGCAGTTTATACGGACTAGCGGGAACGTCTAGCACAGATACGCAGTATTTT
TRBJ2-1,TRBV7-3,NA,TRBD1,CASSTGQGYEQFF,TGTGCCAGCAGCACCGGACAGGGCTATGAGCAGTTCTTC
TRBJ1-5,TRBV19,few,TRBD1,CASNPSDRRNQPQHF,TGTGCCAGTAACCCCTCGGACAGGAGAAATCAGCCCCAGCATTTT
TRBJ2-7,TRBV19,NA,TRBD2,CASSRAGELYEQYF,TGTGCCAGTAGTAGAGCGGGAGAGCTTTACGAGCAGTACTTC
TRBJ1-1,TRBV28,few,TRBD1,CASSPPGQGSTEAFF,TGTGCCAGCAGTCCCCCGGGACAGGGGAGCACTGAAGCTTTCTTT
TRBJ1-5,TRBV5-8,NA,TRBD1,CASSKDRANQPQHF,TGTGCCAGCAGTAAGGACAGGGCAAATCAGCCCCAGCATTTT
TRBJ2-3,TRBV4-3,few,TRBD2,CASSQAPQSGLAGGQGDTQYF,TGCGCCAGCAGCCAAGCCCCCCAATCGGGACTAGCGGGAGGGCAGGGAGATACGCAGTATTTT